These 8 T cell receptor beta chains originate from one sample sequenced in a study of vaccination effects on CD4 cells after COVID-19. Antigens of these TCRs are unknown. Sequencing used immunoSEQ multiplex PCR; TCRdb keeps in-frame clones, though not all of them. This sample has 26,000 or so clones, with approximately 72% found just once. Antigen-specific CD4+ T cells were first expanded with viral peptide pools by the ViraFEST assay and only then sequenced. Once cultured for nine to ten days, the cells underwent separation to obtain CD4+ T cells. Nucleocapsid antibodies were negative in the vaccine recipients, who had never had SARS-CoV-2 infection. The sample in question was CD4+ T cells from PBMCs cultured with SARS-CoV-2 spike peptides, obtained before COVID-19 vaccination. The source of these receptors is a human donor who received a COVID-19 vaccine.

The gene calls are TRBV7-8 and TRBJ1-6; D not resolved. Per germline, CDR1 SGHVS and CDR2 FQNEAQ. The CDR3 has 15 residues. V lost 2 bases to trimming and J lost 0 bases, with 5 bases between them. This CDR3 is CASSLQSSYNSPLHF. The CDR3 DNA is TGTGCCAGCAGCTTACAGAGCTCCTATAATTCACCCCTCCACTTT.

This clone was recorded once. The CDR3 protein is CAISATLGQGGADTQYF. CDR3 DNA: TGTGCCATCAGTGCGACACTCGGGCAGGGAGGAGCAGATACGCAGTATTTT. The chain joins TRBV10-3 to TRBJ2-3; D is possibly TRBD2 (6 bases). This CDR3 is built from 17 residues. Germline CDR1 reads ENHRY; CDR2 reads SYGVKD. The V end was cut by 4 bases, the J end by 4 bases, with 21 bases between.

V usage is TRBV5-1 and J usage is TRBJ2-3, with D possibly matching TRBD2 (6 bases). The CDR3 is 16 amino acids. The V gene's germline CDR1 is SGHRS and CDR2 YFSETQ. The germline V and J ends were trimmed by 4 bases and 0 bases, with 15 bases remaining between them. The CDR3 protein is CASSPYASASTDTQYF. CDR3 sequence (DNA): TGCGCCAGCAGCCCCTATGCTAGCGCTAGCACAGATACGCAGTATTTT.

This clone was picked up a small number of times. The gene calls are TRBV5-5 and TRBJ1-1; D may be TRBD1 (5 bases). CDR1 and CDR2 from the germline V gene are SGHKS and YYEKEE (reference sequence). The CDR3 extends over 15 amino acids. The ends were cut back, 1 base at V and 5 bases at J, with 15 bases in the middle. The CDR3 DNA reads TGTGCCAGCAGCTTGTATGGGGCGGGGAGGACTGAAGCTTTCTTT. It translates to CASSLYGAGRTEAFF.

V is TRBV2 and J is TRBJ2-5, with 8 positions matching TRBD1. With V trimmed by 6 bases and J by 2 bases, 5 bases remained unmatched. Germline lookup yields CDR1 SNHLY and CDR2 FYNNEI. CDR3 length: 14 residues. As DNA, the CDR3 is TGTGCCAGCAGCAGAAACAGGGGGCAAGAGACCCAGTACTTC. Residues: CASSRNRGQETQYF.

This rearrangement joins TRBV30 to TRBJ2-5, with D possibly being TRBD1 (5 bases). The CDR3 is made up of 13 amino acids. V was trimmed by 3 bases and J by 1 base, leaving 9 bases between them. CDR1 is GTSNPN and CDR2 is SVGIG in the germline V gene (reference sequence). CDR3 amino acids: CAWRAGPQETQYF. CDR3 DNA sequence: TGTGCCTGGAGAGCAGGGCCCCAAGAGACCCAGTACTTC. Full variable domain (missing parts from reference TRBV30 and TRBJ2-5): SQTIHQWPATLVQPVGSPLSLECTVEGTSNPNLYWYRQAAGRGLQLLFYSVGIGQISSEVPQNLSASRPQDRQFILSSKKLLLSDSGFYLCAWRAGPQETQYFGPGTRLLVL.

The genes are TRBV11-2 and TRBJ1-4; maybe TRBD1 (5 bases). Germline CDR1 SGHAT, CDR2 FQNNGV. CDR3 length: 15 amino acids. V lost 8 bases to trimming and J lost 11 bases, with 24 bases between them. The CDR3 reads CASSILGGGSDKLFF. The CDR3 DNA reads as TGTGCCAGCTCCATTCTGGGGGGAGGATCGGACAAACTGTTTTTT. Supplemented by reference TRBV11-2 and TRBJ1-4, the full variable domain reads EAGVAQSPRYKIIEKRQSVAFWCNPISGHATLYWYQQILGQGPKLLIQFQNNGVVDDSQLPKDRFSAERLKGVDSTLKIQPAKLEDSAVYLCASSILGGGSDKLFFGSGTQLSVL.

The count of this clone is one. This rearrangement joins TRBV9 to TRBJ2-5; the match to TRBD2 covers 10 bases. The CDR3 extends over 12 amino acids. CDR1 SGDLS and CDR2 YYNGEE come from the germline V gene. Trimming at V came to 4 bases and at J to 7 bases, leaving 1 base not matched to a gene. CDR3 sequence: CASSPSGGTQYF. DNA for the CDR3: TGTGCCAGCAGCCCTAGCGGGGGGACCCAGTACTTC.